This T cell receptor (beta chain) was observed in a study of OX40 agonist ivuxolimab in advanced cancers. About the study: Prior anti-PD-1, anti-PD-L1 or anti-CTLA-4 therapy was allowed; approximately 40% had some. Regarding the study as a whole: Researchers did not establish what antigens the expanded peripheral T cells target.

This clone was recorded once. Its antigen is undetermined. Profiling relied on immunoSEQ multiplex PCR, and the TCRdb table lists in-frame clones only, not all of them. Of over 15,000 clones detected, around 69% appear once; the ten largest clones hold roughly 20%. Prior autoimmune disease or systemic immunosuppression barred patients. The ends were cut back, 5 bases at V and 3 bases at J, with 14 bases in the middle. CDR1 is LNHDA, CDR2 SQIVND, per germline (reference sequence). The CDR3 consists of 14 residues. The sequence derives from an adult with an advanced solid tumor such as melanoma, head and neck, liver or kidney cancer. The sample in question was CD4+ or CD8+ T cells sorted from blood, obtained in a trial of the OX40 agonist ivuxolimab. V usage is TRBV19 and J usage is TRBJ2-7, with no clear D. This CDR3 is CASSSRPDSYEQYF. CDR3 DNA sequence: TGTGCCAGTAGTTCGCGACCGGATAGCTACGAGCAGTACTTC.